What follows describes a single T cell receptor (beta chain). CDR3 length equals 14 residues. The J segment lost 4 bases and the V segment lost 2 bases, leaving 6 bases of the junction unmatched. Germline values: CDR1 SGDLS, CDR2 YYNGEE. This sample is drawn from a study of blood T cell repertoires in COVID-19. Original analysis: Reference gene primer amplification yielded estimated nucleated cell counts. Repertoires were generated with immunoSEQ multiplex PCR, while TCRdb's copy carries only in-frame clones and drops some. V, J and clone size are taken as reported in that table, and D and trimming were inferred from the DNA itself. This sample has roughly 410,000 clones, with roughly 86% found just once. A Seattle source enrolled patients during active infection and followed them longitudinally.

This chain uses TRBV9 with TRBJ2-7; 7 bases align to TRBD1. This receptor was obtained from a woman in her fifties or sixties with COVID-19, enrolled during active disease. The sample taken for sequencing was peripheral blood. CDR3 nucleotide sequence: TGTGCCAGCAGCGTTACGGGACAGAGTTACGAGCAGTACTTC. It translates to CASSVTGQSYEQYF.